The present T cell receptor (beta chain) was sequenced within a study of post-analysis software for immune sequencing data. Study-wide background: The courses of disease that were included comprised relapsing-remitting, secondary progressive and progressive-relapsing multiple sclerosis.

As concerns this clonotype: Its antigen is unknown.

Notes on the study in general: Those with multiple sclerosis, the patient group, showed significantly lower normalized Chao1 diversity than controls. In patients, about 5 TRBV segments were more frequent than in controls, with TRBV5-6, TRBV5-1 and TRBV20-1 among them. With F measure, samples from one preparation batch clustered together strongly.

Per germline, CDR1 DFQATT and CDR2 SNEGSKA (reference sequence). This CDR3 has 13 amino acids. The V gene lost 1 base and the J gene lost 6 bases, with 12 bases spanning the gap. TCR beta cDNA libraries had unique molecular identifiers. TCRdb called the PCR reads again in MiXCR, with one record for every CDR3 protein. This table holds 350,000 to 500,000 distinct CDR3 sequences, approximately 37% found once. The J gene is TRBJ1-1, the V gene TRBV20-1; D remains ambiguous. The TCR sequence derives from a girl aged 2 to 9 with multiple sclerosis. The specimen was blood. The CDR3 is CSARGGSPSEAFF. CDR3 DNA: TGCAGTGCTAGAGGTGGGTCACCATCTGAAGCTTTCTTT.